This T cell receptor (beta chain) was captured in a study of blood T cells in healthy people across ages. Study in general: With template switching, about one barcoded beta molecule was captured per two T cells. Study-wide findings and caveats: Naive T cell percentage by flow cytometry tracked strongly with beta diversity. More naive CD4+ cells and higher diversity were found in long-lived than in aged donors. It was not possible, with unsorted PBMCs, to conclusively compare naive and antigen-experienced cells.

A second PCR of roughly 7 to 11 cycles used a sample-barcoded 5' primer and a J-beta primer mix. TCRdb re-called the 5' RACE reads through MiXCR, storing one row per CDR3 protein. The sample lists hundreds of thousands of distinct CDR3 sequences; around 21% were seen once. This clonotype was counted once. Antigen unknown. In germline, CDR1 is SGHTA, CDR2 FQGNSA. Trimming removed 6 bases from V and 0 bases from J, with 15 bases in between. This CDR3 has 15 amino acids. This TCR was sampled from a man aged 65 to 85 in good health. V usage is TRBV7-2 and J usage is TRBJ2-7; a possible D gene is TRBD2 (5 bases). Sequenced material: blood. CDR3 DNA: TGTGCCAGCAGTTACAAACTAGGAAGCTCCTACGAGCAGTACTTC. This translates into CASSYKLGSSYEQYF.